One sample yielded the 21 T cell receptor beta chains listed below, sequenced in a study of cytomegalovirus exposure and HLA in healthy donors. The PCR employed 60 Vbeta primers together with 13 Jbeta primers. Clones were sequenced by immunoSEQ multiplex PCR, and TCRdb holds only the in-frame ones, with some missing. The profile shows roughly 140,000 clones, roughly 76% of them singletons. Sequencing was performed on PBMCs. The receptors were sampled from a human donor in good health.

This chain joins TRBV4-1 and TRBJ1-1, with TRBD1 matching 9 bases. The V and J ends lost 3 bases and 11 bases, in that order; junction bases with no gene match: 16. The germline CDR1 and CDR2 sequences are MGHRA and YSYEKL. The CDR3 is 16 amino acids. The CDR3 bases are TGCGCCAGCAGCCATGACGGGGGACAGGGCTTCGAAGAGGCTTTCTTT. Protein product: CASSHDGGQGFEEAFF.

Only one count was recorded for this clone. This rearrangement joins TRBV5-1 to TRBJ2-3, with 9 bases fitting TRBD2. Looked up from germline, CDR1 is SGHRS and CDR2 is YFSETQ. The junction had 11 bases not matched to a gene; V was cut back by 0 bases and J by 0 bases. This CDR3 is 19 amino acids long. In nucleotides, the CDR3 is TGCGCCAGCAGCTTGGGGCGCGTAGCGGGGGACCCGAGCACAGATACGCAGTATTTT. It yields the protein CASSLGRVAGDPSTDTQYF.

The CDR3 sequence is CASLGAGGTNTEAFF. As DNA, the CDR3 is TGTGCCAGTTTAGGGGCAGGGGGCACGAACACTGAAGCTTTCTTT. The rearrangement joins TRBV28 to TRBJ1-1, with TRBD1 identical over 8 bases. The CDR3 length is 15 residues. Germline V gene sequence: CDR1 MDHEN, CDR2 SYDVKM. V was pared by 9 bases and J by 1 base, with 10 bases of the junction left unmatched.

This chain links TRBV28 with TRBJ1-4, with 7 bases fitting TRBD1. Germline CDR1 is MDHEN and CDR2 is SYDVKM. The V and J ends lost 6 bases and 8 bases, in that order; junction bases with no gene match: 9. CDR3 length equals 14 residues. This CDR3 is CASRSGTATEKLFF. CDR3 nucleotides: TGTGCCAGCAGATCCGGGACAGCGACCGAAAAACTGTTTTTT.

This clone was seen only once. The chain joins TRBV13 to TRBJ1-2; no definite D call. Germline loops: CDR1 PRHDT, CDR2 FYEKMQ (reference sequence). CDR3 length: 13 amino acids. The V gene lost 8 bases and the J gene lost 6 bases, with 16 bases spanning the gap. CDR3 residues: CASAFGPGDGYTF. The DNA for the CDR3 is TGTGCCAGCGCCTTTGGACCCGGGGATGGCTACACCTTC.

V usage is TRBV19 and J usage is TRBJ2-7; 10 bases match TRBD1. V gave up 5 bases and J gave up 2 bases; unmatched junction bases: 6. The CDR3 is 15 residues long. Germline CDR1 is LNHDA and CDR2 is SQIVND (reference sequence). The CDR3 protein is CASSASGQGTYEQYF. The CDR3 DNA sequence: TGTGCCAGTAGTGCCTCGGGACAGGGGACCTACGAGCAGTACTTC.

The chain links TRBV28 to TRBJ1-2; 8 bases match TRBD1. The V segment lost 4 bases and the J segment 1 base; nucleotides outside the gene matches: 8. The CDR3 length is 16 residues. CDR1 and CDR2 from the germline V gene are MDHEN and SYDVKM. Here the CDR3 reads CASSSPDRGYNYGYTF. The CDR3 DNA follows: TGTGCCAGCAGTTCCCCCGACAGGGGTTATAACTATGGCTACACCTTC.

The rearrangement joins TRBV5-1 to TRBJ1-3; 8 bases match TRBD1. V was clipped by 4 bases and J by 4 bases; unmatched bases: 1. The CDR3 extends over 13 amino acids. Germline assignment: CDR1 SGHRS and CDR2 YFSETQ. CDR3 sequence (DNA): TGCGCCAGCAGCCAGGGGGCGGGAAACACCATATATTTT. Translated, it gives CASSQGAGNTIYF.

V usage is TRBV9 and J usage is TRBJ2-3; perhaps TRBD1 as D (5 bases). Per the germline V gene, CDR1 is SGDLS and CDR2 is YYNGEE. Trimming cost V 2 bases and J 1 base, with 11 bases left between them. The CDR3 runs to 15 residues. Here the CDR3 reads CASSVQGMGTDTQYF. The CDR3 bases are TGTGCCAGCAGCGTCCAGGGTATGGGCACAGATACGCAGTATTTT.

The CDR3 sequence: CASSLRRADEQYF. The CDR3, as DNA: TGTGCCAGCAGCTTAAGGAGGGCGGACGAGCAGTACTTC. The chain recombines TRBV7-6 with TRBJ2-7; tentatively, D is TRBD2 (6 bases). Germline CDR1 SGHVS, CDR2 FNYEAQ. The V and J ends lost 2 bases and 5 bases respectively, with 10 bases between them. The CDR3 is made up of 13 amino acids.

This chain uses TRBV29-1 with TRBJ2-1, with no clear D. Deletions cut 4 bases from V and 9 bases from J, with 13 bases between. CDR3 length: 12 amino acids. Germline CDR1 reads SQVTM; CDR2 reads ANQGSEA. CDR3 DNA sequence: TGCAGCGTTGGATTGAGGTTTGGTGAGCAGTTCTTC. It encodes CSVGLRFGEQFF.

The gene calls are TRBV10-3 and TRBJ2-7; the match to TRBD2 covers 13 bases. Germline V gene sequence: CDR1 ENHRY, CDR2 SYGVKD. This CDR3 comprises 16 residues. V lost 0 bases, J lost 2 bases, and 1 base stayed unmatched. The CDR3 DNA sequence: TGTGCCATCAGTGAGTCACTAGCGGGAGGGGCCTACGAGCAGTACTTC. This encodes CAISESLAGGAYEQYF.

This rearrangement joins TRBV4-1 to TRBJ2-7; TRBD1 is a possible D gene (6 bases). The germline V gene has CDR1 MGHRA and CDR2 YSYEKL. CDR3 length equals 15 residues. The ends were cut back, 0 bases at V and 3 bases at J, with 12 bases in the middle. CDR3 in DNA: TGCGCCAGCAGCCAAGATGGGACAACCTTCTACGAGCAGTACTTC. It yields the protein CASSQDGTTFYEQYF.

This clone came up a few times. The V call is TRBV10-2, the J call TRBJ2-7; D remains ambiguous. The germline CDR1 and CDR2 sequences are WSHSY and SAAADI. V lost 2 bases and J lost 6, with 20 bases in between. CDR3 size: 16 residues. The CDR3 sequence is CASSELGQSLSGEQYF. The CDR3 DNA reads as TGCGCCAGCAGTGAGCTGGGCCAGTCCTTATCTGGCGAGCAGTACTTC.

This clone showed up just once. The J gene is TRBJ2-3, the V gene TRBV27; possible D gene TRBD1, 5 bases. The germline V gene has CDR1 MNHEY and CDR2 SMNVEV (reference sequence). The CDR3 has 17 residues. The V end was cut by 6 bases, the J end by 0 bases, with 19 bases between. The CDR3 region has the DNA TGTGCCAGCAGAAAAGATCGACAGAGATCTAGCACAGATACGCAGTATTTT. It encodes CASRKDRQRSSTDTQYF.

The chain links TRBV7-8 to TRBJ1-2; a possible D gene is TRBD1 (5 bases). Between the trimmed V and J ends, which lost 1 base and 7 bases, there was a span of 10 bases. The CDR3 consists of 13 residues. The germline CDR1 and CDR2 sequences are SGHVS and FQNEAQ. The CDR3 DNA reads as TGTGCCAGCAGCTTAGGGCAGGGTCTTGGCTACACCTTC. Translating it yields CASSLGQGLGYTF. Filled out from reference TRBV7-8 and TRBJ1-2, the complete variable domain reads GAGVSQSPRYKVAKRGQDVALRCDPISGHVSLFWYQQALGQGPEFLTYFQNEAQLDKSGLPSDRFFAERPEGSVSTLKIQRTQQEDSAVYLCASSLGQGLGYTFGSGTRLTVV.

CDR3: CASSSLVGWDTEAFF. The CDR3, as DNA: TGTGCCAGCAGCTCCCTAGTCGGGTGGGACACTGAAGCTTTCTTT. The chain couples TRBV7-9 to TRBJ1-1; D is unresolved. The V end lost 4 bases, the J end lost 3 bases, and 15 bases lay between the germline ends. Germline assignment: CDR1 SEHNR and CDR2 FQNEAQ (reference sequence). This CDR3 is built from 15 residues.

This chain connects TRBV4-2 to TRBJ2-2; possible D gene TRBD2, 6 bases. Trimming removed 4 bases from V and 1 base from J, with 10 bases in between. The germline V gene has CDR1 LGHNA and CDR2 YNFKEQ. The CDR3 is 15 residues long. The CDR3 sequence: CASSPASENTGELFF. Here the CDR3 DNA reads TGTGCCAGCAGCCCGGCTAGCGAGAACACCGGGGAGCTGTTTTTT.

As DNA, the CDR3 is TGTGCCAGCAGTCCCGGGACAGGGGGCGTCGAGCAGTACTTC. Translating it yields CASSPGTGGVEQYF. The gene calls are TRBV6-6 and TRBJ2-7, with 12 nucleotides matching TRBD1. After removal of 5 bases from V and 6 bases from J, the junction contained 5 bases not matched to a gene. Germline V gene sequence: CDR1 MNHNY, CDR2 SVGAGI (reference sequence). The CDR3 is 14 amino acids.

The chain has TRBV30 and TRBJ1-1; D ambiguous. Between the trimmed V and J ends, which lost 5 bases and 1 base, there was a span of 8 bases. The CDR3 covers 12 residues. The V gene's germline CDR1 is GTSNPN and CDR2 SVGIG (reference sequence). The CDR3 DNA is TGTGCCTGGTGTACGGGGAACACTGAAGCTTTCTTT. The encoded protein is CAWCTGNTEAFF.

In regard to this clone: A read error may account for a junction end that differs from germline. The V call is TRBV5-1, the J call TRBJ2-1, with 14 positions matching TRBD2. The CDR3 has 15 amino acids. Germline-derived CDR1 and CDR2 are SGHRS and YFSETQ. DNA for the CDR3: TGCGCCGGCAGCCCGGGACTAGCGGGGGTAAATGAGCAGTTCTTC. Its protein is CAGSPGLAGVNEQFF. The full variable domain, in which reference TRBV5-1 and TRBJ2-1 provide the parts outside the CDR3, is KAGVTQTPRYLIKTRGQQVTLSCSPISGHRSVSWYQQTPGQGLQFLFEYFSETQRNKGNFPGRFSGRQFSNSRSEMNVSTLELGDSALYLCAGSPGLAGVNEQFFGPGTRLTVL.